Here is one TCR beta chain with its context. The data were taken from a study of shared clonotypes between healthy human individuals. V shed 1 base and J shed 5 bases, with 11 bases lying between them. There are 14 residues in the CDR3. Germline-derived CDR1 and CDR2 are LGHNA and YSLEER. Template amounts of around 310 ng DNA, tens of thousands of T cell genomes, were employed in unsorted PBMC replicate PCRs. Here immunoSEQ multiplex PCR was the method, and the copy in TCRdb shows in-frame clones only, minus some. The sample carries roughly 510,000 clones, around 79% recorded once. What was sequenced was PBMCs. This clonotype originated in a woman aged 35 to 49 in good health. Some clones in this sample may be carry-over from other donors' samples. The rearrangement joins TRBV4-3 to TRBJ1-1; D not resolved. CDR3 nucleotide sequence: TGCGCCAGCAGCCAAGCCCTAGGTGGGACTGAAGCTTTCTTT. As protein: CASSQALGGTEAFF.